This TCR beta chain was retrieved from a study of OX40 agonist ivuxolimab in advanced cancers. Background on the study: Enrollees could have had prior anti-PD-1, anti-PD-L1 or anti-CTLA-4 therapy, which approximately 38% had received. Three patients responded partially, comprising one with hepatocellular carcinoma and two with cutaneous melanoma. Overall study findings and caveats: CD8+ T cells averaged more expanded clones than CD4+. Doses of 0.1 to 3.0 mg/kg were accompanied by clonal expansion of CD4+ and CD8+ blood T cells by week 6.

TCRdb's copy holds only in-frame clones and misses some; the assay was immunoSEQ multiplex PCR. The sample consists of about 56,000 clones, over 80% of them appearing once. Per germline, CDR1 SGDLS and CDR2 YYNGEE. The CDR3 covers 16 residues. The ends lost 1 base at V and 0 bases at J; junction bases unmatched: 5. Comment on this clone: Its target is not known.

The V gene is TRBV9, the J gene TRBJ2-5; 8 nucleotides agree with TRBD1. The starting material was CD4+ or CD8+ T cells sorted from blood, obtained in a trial of the OX40 agonist ivuxolimab. The receptor's source is an adult with an advanced solid tumor such as melanoma, head and neck, liver or kidney cancer. CDR3 protein: CASSVYPTGDQETQYF. The CDR3 nucleotides are TGTGCCAGCAGCGTATACCCGACAGGGGACCAAGAGACCCAGTACTTC.